This T cell receptor beta chain appears in the sequencing data of a study of cytomegalovirus exposure and HLA in healthy donors. Notes on this clone: Its antigen is undetermined.

Germline V gene data show CDR1 as SGHTS and CDR2 as YDEGEE. The CDR3 covers 11 residues. V was pared by 7 bases and J by 2 bases, with 7 bases between. Whole-study findings and limits: The authors enumerated some 160 TCR beta chains as linked to cytomegalovirus. Most TCR beta V segments were productive about 87% or about 30% of the time in an earlier analysis. The authors later found most CMV-associated TCR beta chains appeared HLA-restricted. Exclusion applied to some V segments, including TRBV6-2 and TRBV6-3, as they were indistinguishable.

PCR employed 60 Vbeta and 13 Jbeta primers. The data were produced by immunoSEQ multiplex PCR, yet TCRdb's version contains in-frame clones alone and is incomplete. The ten top clones account for roughly 2.5%, within a sample of approximately 110,000 clones. The chain combines TRBV5-8 with TRBJ2-7; no clear D gene. The TCR comes from a young man in good health and CMV-seronegative. Sequencing was done on a sample of PBMCs. In DNA, the CDR3 is TGTGCCAGCGACCAGGCCTACGAGCAGTACTTC. Encoded protein: CASDQAYEQYF.